This TCR beta chain comes out of a study of technical replicates of blood from a few donors. This clone has just one count. Data came from immunoSEQ multiplex PCR; TCRdb stores just in-frame clones and leaves some out. The sample has around 67,000 clones, roughly 92% seen once; the top ten hold approximately 0.37%. The CDR3 totals 15 residues. Deletions cut 0 bases from V and 5 bases from J, with 13 bases between. The germline CDR1 and CDR2 sequences are SGDLS and YYNGEE. The sequence came from a human donor in good health. The sequenced sample consisted of T cells isolated from PBMCs. The J gene is TRBJ2-3, the V gene TRBV9, with TRBD1 as a possible D gene (6 bases). CDR3 sequence: CASSVVGRGLDTQYF. The CDR3 DNA reads as TGTGCCAGCAGCGTAGTAGGCAGGGGATTAGATACGCAGTATTTT.